This T cell receptor beta chain was documented in a study of neurological immune-mediated disorders. This clonotype was seen repeatedly, ten times or more. As yet, its antigen is unknown. The cDNA was generated through 5'RACE incorporating 10-nucleotide random UMIs. TCRdb re-called the 5' RACE reads with MiXCR, one entry per CDR3 protein. The profile covers roughly 23,000 distinct CDR3 sequences, with more than 9% appearing a single time and about a fifth taken by the ten largest. Between the trimmed V and J ends, which lost 0 bases and 2 bases, there was a span of 13 bases. Germline values: CDR1 SGHRS, CDR2 YFSETQ. The CDR3 runs 16 residues. Study-wide points: TCR-beta repertoires seemed private in all groups, with no expanded CDR3 amino acid sequences shared. Multiple sclerosis patients had less TCR clonal expansion than even healthy controls, unlike HTLV-1-associated myelopathy.

This clonotype was sampled from a woman aged 55-70 years with HTLV-1-associated myelopathy (HAM/TSP). The specimen sequenced was PBMCs. The chain recombines TRBV5-1 with TRBJ2-3; D unresolved. In DNA form, the CDR3 reads TGCGCCAGCAGCTTGGGTGGTACGCGGAACACAGATACGCAGTATTTT. It translates to CASSLGGTRNTDTQYF.